The sequence of this TCR beta chain was determined in a study of cytomegalovirus exposure and HLA in healthy donors. The study, taken as a whole, reports: Across donors, most TCRs were seen rarely, yet some public ones were widespread. In a later analysis, an Asian-associated ancestry cluster reportedly showed fewer N-insertions than the approximately 620-donor mean. One cluster of highly shared sequence variants probably arose as a sequencing artifact. Associated with cytomegalovirus, according to the listing, were 150 to 200 TCR beta chains.

The CDR3 length is 14 residues. Germline lookup yields CDR1 MDHEN and CDR2 SYDVKM. V lost 3 bases, J lost 4 bases, and 9 bases lay in between. With 60 Vbeta and 13 Jbeta primers, the PCR was carried out. This table comes from immunoSEQ multiplex PCR, and its TCRdb copy is limited to in-frame clones, with some not included. Of more than 150,000 clones listed, around 80% are singletons. This clone was counted once. Its antigen is as yet unknown. The clonotype was recovered from a man between 40 and 49 years old in good health and CMV-seronegative. Source material: PBMCs. This sequence joins TRBV28 and TRBJ2-2; a weak D match, TRBD1 (6 bases). CDR3 DNA sequence: TGTGCCAGCAGTTTTCGGACAGTCACCGGGGAGCTGTTTTTT. It specifies CASSFRTVTGELFF.